One sample yielded the 13 T cell receptor beta chains listed below, sequenced in a study of brain T cells in children with intractable seizures. Specified time point: blood from clinic visit 5 months post-surgery; TSC patient then seizure free. Data came from immunoSEQ multiplex PCR; TCRdb stores just in-frame clones and leaves some out. The sample holds approximately 330,000 clones, 85% to 95% seen once. The sequenced sample was peripheral blood, obtained 4 to 6 months after surgery. These receptors were obtained from a boy under three years old with tuberous sclerosis and intractable seizures.

The chain recombines TRBV14 with TRBJ1-6; D is possibly TRBD1 (6 bases). The CDR3 contains 17 residues. V was pared by 0 bases and J by 4 bases, with 13 bases between. Germline loops: CDR1 SGHDN, CDR2 FVKESK. In DNA, the CDR3 is TGTGCCAGCAGCCAAGATCGTCAGGGGCGATATAATTCACCCCTCCACTTT. It is translated as CASSQDRQGRYNSPLHF.

In this sample, this clone turned up once. The J gene is TRBJ2-7, the V gene TRBV28; 8 nucleotides agree with TRBD1. The CDR3 has 17 residues. Trimming at V came to 4 bases and at J to 5 bases, leaving 16 bases not matched to a gene. Germline lookup yields CDR1 MDHEN and CDR2 SYDVKM. The CDR3 here is CASSSPRDRPHPDEQYF. The CDR3 DNA follows: TGTGCCAGCAGTTCTCCTCGGGACAGGCCGCATCCCGACGAGCAGTACTTC.

This chain uses TRBV5-4 with TRBJ2-1, with TRBD1 identical over 9 bases. Losses at the gene ends were 4 bases for V and 4 bases for J; bases not matched to a gene: 9. Germline CDR1 and CDR2: SGHNT and YYREEE (reference sequence). The CDR3 sequence is 16 residues long. DNA of the CDR3: TGTGCCAGCAGCCCCGAGGGACAGGGATTTTACAATGAGCAGTTCTTC. Protein product: CASSPEGQGFYNEQFF.

The gene calls are TRBV6-5 and TRBJ2-2; D is possibly TRBD1 (7 bases). CDR1 MNHEY and CDR2 SVGAGI come from the germline V gene. V lost 10 bases and J lost 7, with 19 bases in between. CDR3 length: 14 amino acids. The CDR3 reads CATVQTGRIGELFF. CDR3 in DNA: TGTGCCACCGTTCAGACAGGGAGGATCGGGGAGCTGTTTTTT.

The chain joins TRBV11-2 to TRBJ1-3; D is possibly TRBD1 (5 bases). This CDR3 contains 17 residues. Trimming removed 3 bases at V and 4 bases at J, with 19 bases between. Germline-derived CDR1 and CDR2 are SGHAT and FQNNGV. The CDR3 spells CASSFLGTSGRGNTIYF. In DNA, the CDR3 is TGTGCCAGCAGCTTTCTCGGGACGTCCGGCCGCGGAAACACCATATATTTT. Full variable domain (remainder filled in from reference TRBV11-2 and TRBJ1-3): EAGVAQSPRYKIIEKRQSVAFWCNPISGHATLYWYQQILGQGPKLLIQFQNNGVVDDSQLPKDRFSAERLKGVDSTLKIQPAKLEDSAVYLCASSFLGTSGRGNTIYFGEGSWLTVV.

This sequence joins TRBV6-6 and TRBJ2-6; 7 nucleotides line up with TRBD1. The CDR3 is 15 residues long. V lost 9 bases and J lost 3; bases outside the gene matches: 8. Germline CDR1 and CDR2: MNHNY and SVGAGI (reference sequence). The CDR3 sequence is CASRFTGVGANVLTF. In nucleotides, the CDR3 is TGTGCCAGTCGTTTCACAGGGGTTGGGGCCAACGTCCTGACTTTC.

In DNA form, the CDR3 reads TGCGCCAGCAGCCCGGACGGGACAGACTACGAGCAGTACTTC. It specifies CASSPDGTDYEQYF. The rearrangement links TRBV5-1 to TRBJ2-7; TRBD1 matches at 7 bases. Germline values: CDR1 SGHRS, CDR2 YFSETQ. V trimming: 4 bases; J trimming: 3 bases; junction bases outside the gene matches: 7. The CDR3 contains 14 residues.

The V call is TRBV10-3, the J call TRBJ2-5, with D tentatively TRBD1 (6 bases). Trimming cost V 4 bases and J 2 bases, with 8 bases left between them. The CDR3 is 13 residues long. Germline assignment: CDR1 ENHRY and CDR2 SYGVKD. CDR3 loop: CAISGQEQETQYF. In nucleotides, the CDR3 is TGTGCCATCAGTGGACAGGAACAAGAGACCCAGTACTTC.

The V gene is TRBV7-2, the J gene TRBJ1-1; D gene ambiguous. Germline CDR1 SGHTA, CDR2 FQGNSA. Between the trimmed V and J ends, which lost 2 bases and 4 bases, there was a span of 11 bases. The CDR3 extends over 14 amino acids. CDR3: CASSLRQAPTEAFF. CDR3 bases: TGTGCCAGCAGCTTACGGCAGGCCCCCACTGAAGCTTTCTTT. Full variable domain (remainder filled in from reference TRBV7-2 and TRBJ1-1): GAGVSQSPSNKVTEKGKDVELRCDPISGHTALYWYRQSLGQGLEFLIYFQGNSAPDKSGLPSDRFSAERTGGSVSTLTIQRTQQEDSAVYLCASSLRQAPTEAFFGQGTRLTVV.

The chain carries TRBV4-1 and TRBJ2-3; the D is unclear. CDR3 length: 12 residues. Germline V gene data show CDR1 as MGHRA and CDR2 as YSYEKL. V was shortened by 5 bases and J by 2 bases, with 5 bases between the two germline ends. The CDR3 DNA follows: TGCGCCAGCAGCGACCTCACAGATACGCAGTATTTT. Translating gives CASSDLTDTQYF.

The gene calls are TRBV5-1 and TRBJ1-1; D is unclear. CDR1 and CDR2 from the germline V gene are SGHRS and YFSETQ. This CDR3 spans 16 amino acids. Between the trimmed V and J ends, which lost 1 base and 0 bases, there was a span of 13 bases. In DNA form, the CDR3 reads TGCGCCAGCAGCTTGATTGCAGATCTCATGAACACTGAAGCTTTCTTT. Protein product: CASSLIADLMNTEAFF. Full variable domain (missing parts from reference TRBV5-1 and TRBJ1-1): KAGVTQTPRYLIKTRGQQVTLSCSPISGHRSVSWYQQTPGQGLQFLFEYFSETQRNKGNFPGRFSGRQFSNSRSEMNVSTLELGDSALYLCASSLIADLMNTEAFFGQGTRLTVV.

Turning to this clone: The sample holds other DNA sequences that translate to the same CDR3. J is TRBJ2-7 and V is TRBV7-9, with 12 bases that match TRBD2. The CDR3 loop spans 15 amino acids. Trimming took 5 bases from V and 2 from J; bases not matched to a gene: 4. From germline, CDR1 is SEHNR and CDR2 FQNEAQ (reference sequence). CDR3 DNA sequence: TGTGCCAGCAGCCCCAGGACTAGCGGGACCTACGAGCAGTACTTC. Encoded protein: CASSPRTSGTYEQYF.

V gene TRBV7-8 combines with J gene TRBJ2-5, with unresolved D. The CDR3 runs to 16 residues. Between the trimmed V and J ends, which lost 1 base and 0 bases, there was a span of 12 bases. Germline CDR1 is SGHVS and CDR2 is FQNEAQ. For the CDR3, the DNA is TGTGCCAGCAGCTTAGTGCCCACCCCGTACCAAGAGACCCAGTACTTC. Its translation is CASSLVPTPYQETQYF.